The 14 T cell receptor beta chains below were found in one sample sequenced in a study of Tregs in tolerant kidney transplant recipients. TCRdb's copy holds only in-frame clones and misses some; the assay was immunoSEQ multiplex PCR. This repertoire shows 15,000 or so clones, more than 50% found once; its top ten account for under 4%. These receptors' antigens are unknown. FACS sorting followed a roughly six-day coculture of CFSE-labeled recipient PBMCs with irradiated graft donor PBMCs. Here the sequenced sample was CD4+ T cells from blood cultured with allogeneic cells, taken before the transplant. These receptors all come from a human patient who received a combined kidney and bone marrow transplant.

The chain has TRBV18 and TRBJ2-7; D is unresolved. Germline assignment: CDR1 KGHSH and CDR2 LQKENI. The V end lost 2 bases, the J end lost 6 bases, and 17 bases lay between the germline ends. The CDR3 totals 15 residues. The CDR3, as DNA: TGTGCCAGCTCACCAATTATGGCCGTCGCCCTCGAGCAGTACTTC. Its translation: CASSPIMAVALEQYF. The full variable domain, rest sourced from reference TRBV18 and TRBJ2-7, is NAGVMQNPRHLVRRRGQEARLRCSPMKGHSHVYWYRQLPEEGLKFMVYLQKENIIDESGMPKERFSAEFPKEGPSILRIQQVVRGDSAAYFCASSPIMAVALEQYFGPGTRLTVT.

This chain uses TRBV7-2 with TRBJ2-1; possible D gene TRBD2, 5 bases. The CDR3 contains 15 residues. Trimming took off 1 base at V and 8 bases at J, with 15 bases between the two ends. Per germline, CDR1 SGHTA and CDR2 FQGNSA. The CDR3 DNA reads TGTGCCAGCAGCTTAGGGCCTAAAGGAGGATATGAGCAGTTCTTC. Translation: CASSLGPKGGYEQFF. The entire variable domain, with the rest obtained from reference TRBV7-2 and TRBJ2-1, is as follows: GAGVSQSPSNKVTEKGKDVELRCDPISGHTALYWYRQSLGQGLEFLIYFQGNSAPDKSGLPSDRFSAERTGGSVSTLTIQRTQQEDSAVYLCASSLGPKGGYEQFFGPGTRLTVL.

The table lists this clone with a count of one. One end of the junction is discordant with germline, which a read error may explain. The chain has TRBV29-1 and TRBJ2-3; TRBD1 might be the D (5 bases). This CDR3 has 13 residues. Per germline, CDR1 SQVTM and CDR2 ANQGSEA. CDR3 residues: CSVEKVSTGTQYF. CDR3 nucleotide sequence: TGCAGCGTTGAAAAAGTGAGCACAGGTACGCAGTATTTT.

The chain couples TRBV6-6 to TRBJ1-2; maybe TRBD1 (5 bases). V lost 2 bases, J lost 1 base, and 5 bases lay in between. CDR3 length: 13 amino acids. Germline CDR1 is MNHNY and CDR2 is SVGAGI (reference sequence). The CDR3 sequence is CASSYQGNYGYTF. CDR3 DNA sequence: TGTGCCAGCAGTTACCAGGGTAACTATGGCTACACCTTC.

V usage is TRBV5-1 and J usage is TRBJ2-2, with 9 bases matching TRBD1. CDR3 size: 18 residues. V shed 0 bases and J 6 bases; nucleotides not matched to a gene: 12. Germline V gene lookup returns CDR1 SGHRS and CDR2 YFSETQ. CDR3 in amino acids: CASSLAGTGTGHPGELFF. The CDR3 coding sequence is TGCGCCAGCAGCTTGGCCGGGACAGGGACTGGGCATCCCGGGGAGCTGTTTTTT.

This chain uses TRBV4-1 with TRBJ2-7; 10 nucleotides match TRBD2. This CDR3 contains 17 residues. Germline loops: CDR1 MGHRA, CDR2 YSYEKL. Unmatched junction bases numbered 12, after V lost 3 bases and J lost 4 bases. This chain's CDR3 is CASSHGESGRAEYEQYF. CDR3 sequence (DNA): TGCGCCAGCAGCCACGGAGAAAGCGGGAGGGCCGAATACGAGCAGTACTTC.

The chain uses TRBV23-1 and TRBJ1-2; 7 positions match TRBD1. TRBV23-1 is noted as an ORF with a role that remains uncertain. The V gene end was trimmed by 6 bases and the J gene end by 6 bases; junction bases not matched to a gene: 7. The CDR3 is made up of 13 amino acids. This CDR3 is CASRGQRPDGYTF. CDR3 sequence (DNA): TGCGCCAGCAGGGGACAGCGGCCCGATGGCTACACCTTC.

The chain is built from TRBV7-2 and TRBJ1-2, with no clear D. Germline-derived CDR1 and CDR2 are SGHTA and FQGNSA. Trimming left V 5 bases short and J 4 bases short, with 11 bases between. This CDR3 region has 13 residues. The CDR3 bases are TGTGCCAGCAGCCTCCTTTCGGGCTATGGCTACACCTTC. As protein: CASSLLSGYGYTF.

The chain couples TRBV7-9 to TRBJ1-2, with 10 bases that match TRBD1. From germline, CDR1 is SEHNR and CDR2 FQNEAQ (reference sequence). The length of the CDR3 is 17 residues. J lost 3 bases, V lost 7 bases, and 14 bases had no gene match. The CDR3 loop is CASTNLIGQGGYYGYTF. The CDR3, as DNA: TGTGCCAGCACCAATCTCATCGGACAGGGGGGGTACTATGGCTACACCTTC.

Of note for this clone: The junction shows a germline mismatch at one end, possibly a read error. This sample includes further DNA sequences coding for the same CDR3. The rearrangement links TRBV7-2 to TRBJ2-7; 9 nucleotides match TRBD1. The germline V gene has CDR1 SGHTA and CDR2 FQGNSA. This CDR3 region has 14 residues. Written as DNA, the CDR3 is TGTGCCAGTAGCTTAGAGGACAGGGGAAGGGAGCAGTACTTC. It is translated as CASSLEDRGREQYF.

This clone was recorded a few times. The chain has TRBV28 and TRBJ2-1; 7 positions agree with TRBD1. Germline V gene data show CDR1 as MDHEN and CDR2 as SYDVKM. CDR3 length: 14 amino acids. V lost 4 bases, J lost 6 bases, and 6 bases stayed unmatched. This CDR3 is CASSSDRWTNEQFF. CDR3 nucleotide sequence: TGTGCCAGCAGTTCGGACAGGTGGACCAATGAGCAGTTCTTC. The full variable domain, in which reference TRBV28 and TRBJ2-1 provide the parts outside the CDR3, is DVKVTQSSRYLVKRTGEKVFLECVQDMDHENMFWYRQDPGLGLRLIYFSYDVKMKEKGDIPEGYSVSREKKERFSLILESASTNQTSMYLCASSSDRWTNEQFFGPGTRLTVL.

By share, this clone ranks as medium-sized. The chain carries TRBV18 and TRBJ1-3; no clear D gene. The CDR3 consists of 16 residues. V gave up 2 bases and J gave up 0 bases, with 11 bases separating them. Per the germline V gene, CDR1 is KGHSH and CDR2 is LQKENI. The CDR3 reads CASSPGGTYSGNTIYF. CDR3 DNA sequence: TGTGCCAGCTCACCAGGCGGCACCTACTCTGGAAACACCATATATTTT.

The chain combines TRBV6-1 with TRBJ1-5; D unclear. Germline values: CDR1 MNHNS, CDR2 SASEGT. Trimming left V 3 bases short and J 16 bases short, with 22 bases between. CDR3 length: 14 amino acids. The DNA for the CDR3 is TGTGCCAGCAGTGATAGGATTCAGCGGGCATCTCAACATTTT. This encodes CASSDRIQRASQHF.

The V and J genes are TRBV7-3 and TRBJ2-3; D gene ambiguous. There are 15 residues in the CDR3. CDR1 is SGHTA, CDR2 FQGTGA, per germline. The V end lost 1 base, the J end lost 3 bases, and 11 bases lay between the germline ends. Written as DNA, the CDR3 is TGTGCCAGCAGCTTAAGGTCCCTTCGGACAGATACGCAGTATTTT. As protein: CASSLRSLRTDTQYF.